Below are 14 T cell receptor beta chains sequenced from a single sample in a study of blood T cell repertoires in COVID-19. Libraries were prepared by immunoSEQ multiplex PCR; TCRdb keeps only in-frame clonotypes and omits some of them. The sample lists 180,000 or so clones, less than 85% occurring once. The sample taken for sequencing was PBMCs or T cells enriched from blood (not recorded which). The receptor set was obtained from a woman aged 45-65 years who had recovered from COVID-19.

The chain combines TRBV19 with TRBJ2-5, with D maybe TRBD2 (5 bases). This CDR3 contains 16 residues. Germline CDR1 LNHDA, CDR2 SQIVND (reference sequence). V lost 3 bases to trimming and J lost 5 bases, with 19 bases between them. The CDR3 is CASSIYGGSRTETQYF. The CDR3, as DNA: TGTGCCAGTAGTATTTACGGCGGGTCCCGCACGGAGACCCAGTACTTC.

The chain is built from TRBV6-1 and TRBJ1-2; TRBD1 matches 9 bases. Trimming at V came to 2 bases and at J to 8 bases, leaving 6 bases not matched to a gene. CDR1 is MNHNS and CDR2 is SASEGT in the germline V gene. This CDR3 is built from 14 residues. In DNA form, the CDR3 reads TGTGCCAGCAGTGAAAGGACAGGGGCGGGAGGCTACACCTTC. It specifies CASSERTGAGGYTF.

This chain joins TRBV19 and TRBJ1-4; tentative D call: TRBD1 (5 bases). V was cut by 5 bases and J by 10 bases, with 23 bases left in between. The CDR3 totals 16 residues. The germline gives CDR1 LNHDA, CDR2 SQIVND (reference sequence). This CDR3 reads CASSLYGTGGRGKLFF. DNA of the CDR3: TGTGCCAGTAGTCTTTACGGGACCGGGGGTCGCGGAAAACTGTTTTTT.

The V gene is TRBV7-9, the J gene TRBJ1-5, with 7 bases identical to TRBD1. The germline V gene encodes CDR1 SEHNR and CDR2 FQNEAQ (reference sequence). This CDR3 contains 15 residues. The ends lost 1 base at V and 4 bases at J; junction bases unmatched: 4. CDR3 sequence reads: CASSLGQGVNQPQHF. The CDR3 region has the DNA TGTGCCAGCAGCTTAGGACAGGGAGTTAATCAGCCCCAGCATTTT. Combining the CDR3 with reference TRBV7-9 and TRBJ1-5 gives the whole variable domain DTGVSQNPRHKITKRGQNVTFRCDPISEHNRLYWYRQTLGQGPEFLTYFQNEAQLEKSRLLSDRFSAERPKGSFSTLEIQRTEQGDSAMYLCASSLGQGVNQPQHFGDGTRLSIL.

The chain joins TRBV7-3 to TRBJ1-2, with 7 bases that match TRBD1. The CDR3 loop spans 14 amino acids. The V segment lost 5 bases and the J segment 2 bases; nucleotides outside the gene matches: 5. Per the germline V gene, CDR1 is SGHTA and CDR2 is FQGTGA. CDR3 nucleotide sequence: TGTGCCAGCAGCCCCGGGACAGTAAACTATGGCTACACCTTC. Its translation is CASSPGTVNYGYTF.

V usage is TRBV7-2 and J usage is TRBJ1-1; TRBD1 matches 8 bases. Trimming removed 6 bases from V and 11 bases from J; junction bases left unmatched: 11. The CDR3 spans 13 residues. Germline V CDR1 and CDR2: SGHTA, FQGNSA. CDR3 coding DNA: TGTGCCAGCAGTATAAACAGGGGGGAGGATGCTTTCTTT. It encodes CASSINRGEDAFF.

Many counts were recorded for this clone. The J gene is TRBJ1-5, the V gene TRBV7-8; D remains ambiguous. CDR3 length: 15 amino acids. Germline V gene data show CDR1 as SGHVS and CDR2 as FQNEAQ. V lost 1 base and J lost 0, with 7 bases in between. CDR3 sequence (DNA): TGTGCCAGCAGCTTAGGAGGGAATAGCAATCAGCCCCAGCATTTT. This gives the protein CASSLGGNSNQPQHF.

The rearrangement links TRBV5-4 to TRBJ1-1; D remains ambiguous. CDR3 size: 15 residues. The V end lost 0 bases, the J end lost 1 base, and 10 bases lay between the germline ends. CDR1 and CDR2 from the germline V gene are SGHNT and YYREEE (reference sequence). The DNA of the CDR3 is TGTGCCAGCAGCTTGGCTGCAGGTTCGAACACTGAAGCTTTCTTT. Translated, it gives CASSLAAGSNTEAFF. The full variable domain, completed using reference TRBV5-4 and TRBJ1-1, is ETGVTQSPTHLIKTRGQQVTLRCSSQSGHNTVSWYQQALGQGPQFIFQYYREEENGRGNFPPRFSGLQFPNYSSELNVNALELDDSALYLCASSLAAGSNTEAFFGQGTRLTVV.

This chain connects TRBV18 to TRBJ2-5; D might be TRBD1 (5 bases). V shed 0 bases and J shed 2 bases, with 13 bases lying between them. CDR1 is KGHSH, CDR2 LQKENI, per germline. CDR3 length: 16 residues. In nucleotides, the CDR3 is TGTGCCAGCTCACCACCGGACATGGTCAGACAAGAGACCCAGTACTTC. It specifies CASSPPDMVRQETQYF.

This clone was observed a handful of times. The same CDR3 arises from other DNA sequences in this sample as well. This chain connects TRBV11-3 to TRBJ2-3; D perhaps matches TRBD2 (6 bases). V was cut by 1 base and J by 1 base, with 9 bases left in between. Germline V CDR1 and CDR2: SGHNT, YENEEA. The CDR3 is made up of 15 amino acids. The CDR3 coding sequence is TGTGCCAGCAGCTTAGGAGGGGAGGGCACAGATACGCAGTATTTT. Its protein is CASSLGGEGTDTQYF.

This clone was counted only a few times. The V gene is TRBV5-1, the J gene TRBJ1-5; D gene unclear. Trimming removed 5 bases from V and 0 bases from J, with 12 bases in between. This CDR3 contains 15 residues. In germline, CDR1 is SGHRS, CDR2 YFSETQ. CDR3 in amino acids: CASRRGADSNQPQHF. CDR3 in DNA: TGCGCCAGCAGGCGAGGAGCCGATAGCAATCAGCCCCAGCATTTT. The full variable domain, completed using reference TRBV5-1 and TRBJ1-5, is KAGVTQTPRYLIKTRGQQVTLSCSPISGHRSVSWYQQTPGQGLQFLFEYFSETQRNKGNFPGRFSGRQFSNSRSEMNVSTLELGDSALYLCASRRGADSNQPQHFGDGTRLSIL.

Only one count was recorded for this clone. The V and J genes are TRBV27 and TRBJ1-1; maybe TRBD1 (5 bases). Germline values: CDR1 MNHEY, CDR2 SMNVEV (reference sequence). The CDR3 is 14 residues long. V lost 3 bases and J 1 base, leaving 9 bases between the germline ends. The CDR3 reads CASSFFRENTEAFF. The CDR3 nucleotides read TGTGCCAGCAGTTTTTTCAGGGAGAACACTGAAGCTTTCTTT.

The rearrangement links TRBV2 to TRBJ1-3; D unclear. The CDR3 is 14 residues long. Germline V CDR1 and CDR2: SNHLY, FYNNEI. V lost 2 bases and J 2 bases, leaving 7 bases between the germline ends. The chain's CDR3 is CASSEWATGNTIYF. For the CDR3, the DNA is TGTGCCAGCAGTGAATGGGCCACTGGAAACACCATATATTTT.

V usage is TRBV24-1 and J usage is TRBJ1-2; TRBD1 agrees at 7 bases. CDR3 length: 13 residues. Unmatched junction bases numbered 8, after V lost 4 bases and J lost 10 bases. Germline CDR1 reads KGHDR; CDR2 reads SFDVKD. The CDR3 DNA is TGTGCCACCAGTGACCTGCAGGGGGTGGTCTACACCTTC. Protein: CATSDLQGVVYTF.